These 32 T cell receptor beta chains were all obtained from the same sample, sequenced in a study of T cells in localized non-small cell lung cancer. Clones were read by immunoSEQ multiplex PCR, and TCRdb kept only the in-frame ones, dropping some. The sample shows tens of thousands of clones, 82% of them seen only once. Sample: peripheral blood, taken before any cancer treatment. These receptors all come from a woman aged 40-70 years with stage I lung adenocarcinoma.

The J gene is TRBJ2-5, the V gene TRBV5-8, with D uncertain. This CDR3 has 14 amino acids. Trimming left V 7 bases short and J 5 bases short, with 18 bases between. Germline CDR1 and CDR2: SGHTS and YDEGEE. The CDR3 bases are TGTGCCAGCCAAATTTGGTCTTCCAGGGAGACCCAGTACTTC. Amino acids: CASQIWSSRETQYF.

The chain has TRBV11-2 and TRBJ1-2; 9 bases are a match to TRBD1. This CDR3 has 17 amino acids. Germline V lookup: CDR1 SGHAT, CDR2 FQNNGV. Trimming removed 0 bases from V and 4 bases from J; junction bases left unmatched: 9. CDR3 nucleotide sequence: TGTGCCAGCAGCTTAGATCCGAACAGGGGGCTCGTCTATGGCTACACCTTC. Residues: CASSLDPNRGLVYGYTF.

This chain links TRBV19 with TRBJ1-4, with 8 bases fitting TRBD1. V lost 8 bases and J lost 6; bases outside the gene matches: 2. This CDR3 comprises 12 residues. Per germline, CDR1 LNHDA and CDR2 SQIVND (reference sequence). The CDR3 reads CASGQGYEKLFF. CDR3 sequence (DNA): TGTGCCAGTGGACAGGGCTATGAAAAACTGTTTTTT. Complete variable domain (other parts from reference TRBV19 and TRBJ1-4): DGGITQSPKYLFRKEGQNVTLSCEQNLNHDAMYWYRQDPGQGLRLIYYSQIVNDFQKGDIAEGYSVSREKKESFPLTVTSAQKNPTAFYLCASGQGYEKLFFGSGTQLSVL.

The chain joins TRBV14 to TRBJ1-6, with D perhaps matching TRBD1 (5 bases). V was trimmed by 3 bases and J by 7 bases, leaving 13 bases between them. CDR1 and CDR2 (germline): SGHDN, FVKESK. This CDR3 region has 15 residues. In nucleotides, the CDR3 is TGTGCCAGCAGCCAGGGACCCGGGACCAATTCACCCCTCCACTTT. Protein: CASSQGPGTNSPLHF.

This chain links TRBV28 with TRBJ1-1; a possible D gene is TRBD1 (5 bases). Per the germline V gene, CDR1 is MDHEN and CDR2 is SYDVKM. The germline V and J ends were trimmed by 2 bases and 8 bases, with 9 bases remaining between them. The CDR3 is made up of 12 amino acids. The chain's CDR3 is CASSLGQGEAFF. As DNA, the CDR3 is TGTGCCAGCAGTTTAGGGCAGGGAGAAGCTTTCTTT.

This clone was seen once. The chain is built from TRBV6-5 and TRBJ2-7, with 9 positions matching TRBD1. Trimming at V came to 0 bases and at J to 6 bases, leaving 6 bases not matched to a gene. The CDR3 extends over 15 amino acids. The germline CDR1 and CDR2 sequences are MNHEY and SVGAGI. The DNA of the CDR3 is TGTGCCAGCAGTTACTCTCCGGACAGGGGCCGCGAGCAGTACTTC. Translation: CASSYSPDRGREQYF.

The chain uses TRBV28 and TRBJ1-5, with D tentatively TRBD1 (5 bases). This CDR3 is built from 19 residues. The V end lost 4 bases, the J end lost 0 bases, and 22 bases lay between the germline ends. Germline CDR1 is MDHEN and CDR2 is SYDVKM. The DNA for the CDR3 is TGTGCCAGCAGTTATGGGTTCGGGACGAAGACCTATAGCAATCAGCCCCAGCATTTT. It yields the protein CASSYGFGTKTYSNQPQHF.

This chain uses TRBV6-6 with TRBJ1-2, with 7 bases matching TRBD1. J lost 8 bases, V lost 11 bases, and 8 bases had no gene match. Germline values: CDR1 MNHNY, CDR2 SVGAGI (reference sequence). CDR3 length: 11 residues. The DNA of the CDR3 is TGTGCCGCATTACAGGGGCGCGGCTACACCTTC. It codes for CAALQGRGYTF.

J is TRBJ1-2 and V is TRBV30; 10 bases are shared with TRBD1. From germline, CDR1 is GTSNPN and CDR2 SVGIG (reference sequence). The CDR3 totals 11 residues. The junction had 6 bases not matched to a gene; V was cut back by 4 bases and J by 13 bases. The CDR3 sequence is CAWTRTGGCTF. CDR3 bases: TGTGCCTGGACCCGGACAGGGGGATGCACCTTC.

This chain connects TRBV2 to TRBJ1-1, with D hard to call. CDR3 length equals 15 residues. V shed 2 bases and J shed 1 base, with 11 bases lying between them. CDR1 and CDR2 (germline): SNHLY, FYNNEI. The CDR3 region is CASSESASSNTEAFF. CDR3 bases: TGTGCCAGCAGTGAATCGGCCAGTTCGAACACTGAAGCTTTCTTT.

The chain has TRBV29-1 and TRBJ2-3; TRBD1 matches 7 bases. Looked up from germline, CDR1 is SQVTM and CDR2 is ANQGSEA. The trim removed 6 bases at V and 3 bases at J, leaving 9 bases unmatched. This CDR3 is 14 amino acids long. The CDR3 here is CSVIQGFKTDTQYF. Written as DNA, the CDR3 is TGCAGCGTGATACAGGGGTTTAAGACAGATACGCAGTATTTT.

The count of this clone is one. V usage is TRBV5-1 and J usage is TRBJ1-5, with 7 bases aligning to TRBD1. Per the germline V gene, CDR1 is SGHRS and CDR2 is YFSETQ. Unmatched junction bases numbered 11, after V lost 4 bases and J lost 4 bases. The CDR3 sequence is 16 residues long. CDR3 protein: CASSPLPGQSNQPQHF. The CDR3 DNA reads TGCGCCAGCAGCCCCCTTCCGGGACAGAGTAATCAGCCCCAGCATTTT.

The chain carries TRBV10-1 and TRBJ1-1; D ambiguous. The CDR3 spans 12 residues. The V end lost 6 bases, the J end lost 5 bases, and 10 bases lay between the germline ends. From germline, CDR1 is WNHNN and CDR2 SYGVQD (reference sequence). CDR3 in amino acids: CASSLTETEAFF. CDR3 DNA: TGCGCCAGCAGCCTGACCGAGACTGAAGCTTTCTTT.

This chain uses TRBV25-1 with TRBJ1-1; D remains unclear. There are 14 residues in the CDR3. The germline V and J ends were trimmed by 6 bases and 7 bases, with 18 bases remaining between them. Germline V gene sequence: CDR1 MGHDK, CDR2 SYGVNS. The CDR3 protein is CASRGDLLQSEAFF. The CDR3 nucleotides are TGTGCCAGCAGGGGAGACTTGCTACAGAGTGAAGCTTTCTTT. The full variable domain, rest sourced from reference TRBV25-1 and TRBJ1-1, is EADIYQTPRYLVIGTGKKITLECSQTMGHDKMYWYQQDPGMELHLIHYSYGVNSTEKGDLSSESTVSRIRTEHFPLTLESARPSHTSQYLCASRGDLLQSEAFFGQGTRLTVV.

The gene calls are TRBV2 and TRBJ2-5; D is unclear. CDR1 is SNHLY, CDR2 FYNNEI, per germline. With 5 bases removed from V and 0 bases from J, the gap between germline ends came to 13 bases. This CDR3 region has 15 residues. Here the CDR3 reads CASSKGQIDQETQYF. The CDR3 bases are TGTGCCAGCAGTAAAGGTCAGATCGACCAAGAGACCCAGTACTTC. The complete variable domain, with remaining parts taken from reference TRBV2 and TRBJ2-5, reads EPEVTQTPSHQVTQMGQEVILRCVPISNHLYFYWYRQILGQKVEFLVSFYNNEISEKSEIFDDQFSVERPDGSNFTLKIRSTKLEDSAMYFCASSKGQIDQETQYFGPGTRLLVL.

The rearrangement uses TRBV19 and TRBJ1-5; TRBD1 might be the D (6 bases). CDR1 and CDR2 (germline): LNHDA, SQIVND (reference sequence). The CDR3 has 15 residues. Trimming took off 2 bases at V and 5 bases at J, with 13 bases between the two ends. CDR3 residues: CASSIPGQGHQPQHF. CDR3 nucleotide sequence: TGTGCCAGTAGTATACCGGGACAAGGGCATCAGCCCCAGCATTTT.

V gene TRBV6-6 combines with J gene TRBJ2-7; D is uncertain. Trimming shortened V by 10 bases and J by 3 bases, and 13 bases separated the two germline ends. Germline CDR1 is MNHNY and CDR2 is SVGAGI (reference sequence). This CDR3 has 12 amino acids. Written as DNA, the CDR3 is TGTGCCATTTCGTCGGATGTCTACGAGCAGTACTTC. Its protein product is CAISSDVYEQYF.

Regarding this clone: This specimen includes other DNA sequences encoding the same CDR3. V is TRBV7-8 and J is TRBJ1-1; D is possibly TRBD1 (6 bases). The CDR3 extends over 15 amino acids. Germline-derived CDR1 and CDR2 are SGHVS and FQNEAQ. Trimming removed 4 bases from V and 0 bases from J, with 12 bases in between. For the CDR3, the DNA is TGTGCCAGCAGCTCAGGGGAGGGTTTGAACACTGAAGCTTTCTTT. Translating gives CASSSGEGLNTEAFF.

This clone was counted only a few times. The rearrangement uses TRBV7-2 and TRBJ1-1, with D hard to call. The CDR3 is 13 residues long. The V end lost 6 bases, the J end lost 3 bases, and 11 bases lay between the germline ends. Germline V lookup: CDR1 SGHTA, CDR2 FQGNSA. The CDR3: CASSPGRYTEAFF. CDR3 coding DNA: TGTGCCAGCAGTCCCGGTCGTTACACTGAAGCTTTCTTT. Using reference TRBV7-2 and TRBJ1-1 for the parts outside the CDR3, the full variable domain is GAGVSQSPSNKVTEKGKDVELRCDPISGHTALYWYRQSLGQGLEFLIYFQGNSAPDKSGLPSDRFSAERTGGSVSTLTIQRTQQEDSAVYLCASSPGRYTEAFFGQGTRLTVV.

This chain uses TRBV10-3 with TRBJ2-1; TRBD2 matches 10 bases. Germline lookup yields CDR1 ENHRY and CDR2 SYGVKD. V shed 0 bases and J 6 bases; nucleotides not matched to a gene: 8. The length of the CDR3 is 17 residues. The DNA of the CDR3 is TGTGCCATCAGTGAGTCGACTCTAAGCGGGGGGGCCAATGAGCAGTTCTTC. Protein product: CAISESTLSGGANEQFF.

V gene TRBV9 combines with J gene TRBJ2-2; 9 bases align to TRBD1. Per the germline V gene, CDR1 is SGDLS and CDR2 is YYNGEE. This CDR3 is built from 15 residues. V shed 7 bases and J 1 base; nucleotides not matched to a gene: 5. The CDR3 DNA reads TGTGCCAGCCACGTGGGACAGGGGAACACCGGGGAGCTGTTTTTT. Translated, it gives CASHVGQGNTGELFF.

The chain combines TRBV28 with TRBJ2-1; possible D gene TRBD2, 5 bases. Germline CDR1 is MDHEN and CDR2 is SYDVKM. V lost 7 bases, J lost 6 bases, and 7 bases lay in between. CDR3 size: 11 residues. The CDR3: CASTGFNEQFF. The CDR3 region has the DNA TGTGCCAGCACGGGATTCAATGAGCAGTTCTTC.

The chain employs TRBV19 and TRBJ1-5; 7 bases match TRBD1. Germline lookup yields CDR1 LNHDA and CDR2 SQIVND (reference sequence). J lost 11 bases, V lost 3 bases, and 13 bases had no gene match. This CDR3 has 15 residues. CDR3 sequence (DNA): TGTGCCAGTAGTATCCTACGGGACAGCTTCAAGGCCCAGCATTTT. Encoded protein: CASSILRDSFKAQHF.

The gene calls are TRBV6-5 and TRBJ1-5; D unclear. V lost 6 bases and J 6 bases, leaving 12 bases between the germline ends. The CDR3 is made up of 13 amino acids. Germline CDR1 reads MNHEY; CDR2 reads SVGAGI. The CDR3 sequence: CASRQEEAQPQHF. DNA of the CDR3: TGTGCCAGCAGGCAGGAAGAAGCTCAGCCCCAGCATTTT.

This chain links TRBV7-2 with TRBJ2-1; maybe TRBD2 (7 bases). The V and J ends lost 5 bases and 8 bases respectively, with 16 bases between them. This CDR3 spans 14 amino acids. The germline CDR1 and CDR2 sequences are SGHTA and FQGNSA. CDR3 in DNA: TGTGCCAGCAGCGACCGTACGGGGGGCGATGAGCAGTTCTTC. Protein sequence: CASSDRTGGDEQFF.

This clone appeared a few times. The chain recombines TRBV11-3 with TRBJ2-7; no clear D gene. CDR3 length: 13 residues. Per germline, CDR1 SGHNT and CDR2 YENEEA. V lost 2 bases and J 6 bases, leaving 11 bases between the germline ends. CDR3 coding DNA: TGTGCCAGCAGCTTAAGGACCGATGGCGAGCAGTACTTC. Protein sequence: CASSLRTDGEQYF. Drawing the rest from reference TRBV11-3 and TRBJ2-7, the complete variable domain is EAGVVQSPRYKIIEKKQPVAFWCNPISGHNTLYWYLQNLGQGPELLIRYENEEAVDDSQLPKDRFSAERLKGVDSTLKIQPAELGDSAVYLCASSLRTDGEQYFGPGTRLTVT.

The chain combines TRBV2 with TRBJ1-5; 7 bases are shared with TRBD1. Per germline, CDR1 SNHLY and CDR2 FYNNEI. Germline trimming cut 5 bases from V and 7 bases from J; bases unmatched to any gene: 8. This CDR3 has 14 amino acids. The CDR3 spells CASSFRDSIQPQHF. CDR3 nucleotide sequence: TGTGCCAGCAGTTTCCGGGACAGTATACAGCCCCAGCATTTT.

This clone has a handful of counts. The chain is built from TRBV30 and TRBJ1-6, with TRBD1 identical over 10 bases. The CDR3 totals 14 residues. The germline V gene has CDR1 GTSNPN and CDR2 SVGIG (reference sequence). V lost 1 base and J lost 10; bases outside the gene matches: 4. The CDR3 spells CAWSEGTGESPLHF. CDR3 in DNA: TGTGCCTGGAGTGAAGGGACAGGGGAATCACCCCTCCACTTT.

The chain employs TRBV7-8 and TRBJ1-5; TRBD1 agrees at 12 bases. The CDR3 is 15 residues long. CDR1 and CDR2 from the germline V gene are SGHVS and FQNEAQ. The J segment lost 6 bases and the V segment lost 2 bases, leaving 2 bases of the junction unmatched. CDR3: CASSLRDRGLQPQHF. CDR3 coding DNA: TGTGCCAGCAGCTTAAGGGACAGGGGGCTTCAGCCCCAGCATTTT.

This chain connects TRBV30 to TRBJ2-2, with D unclear. This CDR3 region has 13 residues. Trimming removed 1 base from V and 6 bases from J, with 9 bases in between. CDR1 and CDR2 from the germline V gene are GTSNPN and SVGIG (reference sequence). DNA of the CDR3: TGTGCCTGGAGTGGACTTCTAGCCGGGGAGCTGTTTTTT. As protein: CAWSGLLAGELFF.

The V call is TRBV5-8, the J call TRBJ1-4; 9 bases fit TRBD1. Germline V gives CDR1 SGHTS, CDR2 YDEGEE. This CDR3 region has 13 residues. The J segment lost 13 bases and the V segment lost 7 bases, leaving 11 bases of the junction unmatched. The CDR3 DNA follows: TGTGCCAGCCGGTGGACAGGGGATGAGATACTGTTTTTT. Its translation is CASRWTGDEILFF.

In its sample, this clone was seen a few times. The chain is built from TRBV19 and TRBJ2-7; the match to TRBD2 covers 10 bases. The junction had 8 bases not matched to a gene; V was cut back by 7 bases and J by 2 bases. Looked up from germline, CDR1 is LNHDA and CDR2 is SQIVND (reference sequence). This CDR3 has 15 residues. DNA of the CDR3: TGTGCCAGTACCAGATCTAGCGGGGGAGCCTACGAGCAGTACTTC. This sequence encodes CASTRSSGGAYEQYF.